The rows below give T cell receptor beta chains drawn from one sample of a study of shared clonotypes between healthy human individuals. Method: immunoSEQ multiplex PCR; TCRdb's copy keeps in-frame clones and lacks some. The sample lists 2 million to 2.5 million clones; around 93% were seen once. Sequencing was done on a sample of naive CD8+ T cells from PBMCs. These receptors were taken from a young man in good health. Some clones in this sample may be carry-over from other donors' samples. CDR3s leave out the opening cysteine and the closing phenylalanine or tryptophan. Each record gives: V gene, CDR3 protein.

>TRBV27
ASSLGGARTEAF
>TRBV27
ASSLMRALTDTQY
>TRBV27
ASSLIAGHFLY
>TRBV11-2
ASSLTRWDIQY
>TRBV6-1
ASSEGGRGYT
>TRBV9
ASSVDFGREHTGELF
>TRBV10-2
ASSSSGRVYEQY
>TRBV19
ASPTRGQSEETQY
>TRBV27
ASSSYYGEQY
>TRBV4-1
ASSQDNSGRVGDEQF
>TRBV27
ASSWGQGTYEQY
>TRBV4-3
ASSQAGTSGTHRF
>TRBV7-8
ASSLTLYGYT
>TRBV27
ASSYSGQYQPQH
>TRBV10-3
ATSVWGTEAF
>TRBV15
ATSSGLAGANTEAF
>TRBV28
ASSSHRASYGYT
>TRBV25-1
ASSEGQLAKNIQY
>TRBV7-9
ASSKRTGAPSGANVLT
>TRBV28
ASSLCPPYEAESNQPQH
>TRBV11-2
ASSLFEKGPAYEQY
>TRBV6-5
ASSYAGEKLF
>TRBV5-1
ASSLVPSGMTRETQY
>TRBV9
ASSVGGGRDAYNEQF
>TRBV6-1
ASSAGGRLISRASNYGYT
>TRBV4-2
ASSQDGVGGSYEQY
>TRBV9
ASSGQNTGELF
>TRBV5-4
ASSFRTGGMGKDTQY
>TRBV27
ASSTSVYNEQF
>TRBV14
ASSPGQTFYPIVPGDQPQH
>TRBV7-3
ASSWIGQETQY
>TRBV27
ASSSGGGHGYT
>TRBV29-1
SVVTFGTLTYEQY
>TRBV28
ASSPRAGVTTDTQY
>TRBV6-1
ASSEAGRGGREKLF
>TRBV9
ASSPQGGGEKLF
>TRBV19
ASSIGRGGLYEQY
>TRBV6-5
ASSYDRVGYNEQF
>TRBV15
ATSREKNIQY
>TRBV28
ASSLGGDYGYT
>TRBV11-3
ASSLAAGHGEQY
>TRBV19
ASSHGQGVQPQH
>TRBV9
ASSARLAGGYNEQF
>TRBV28
ASSPTTDREDEKLF
>TRBV6-4
ASSDGTANNEQF
>TRBV28
ASSSGTGRSVNYGYT
>TRBV5-6
ASSLGGARQPQH
>TRBV5-1
ASSFTERSGTDTQY
>TRBV28
ASRGGGSDTQY
>TRBV9
ASSPASGDPHEQY